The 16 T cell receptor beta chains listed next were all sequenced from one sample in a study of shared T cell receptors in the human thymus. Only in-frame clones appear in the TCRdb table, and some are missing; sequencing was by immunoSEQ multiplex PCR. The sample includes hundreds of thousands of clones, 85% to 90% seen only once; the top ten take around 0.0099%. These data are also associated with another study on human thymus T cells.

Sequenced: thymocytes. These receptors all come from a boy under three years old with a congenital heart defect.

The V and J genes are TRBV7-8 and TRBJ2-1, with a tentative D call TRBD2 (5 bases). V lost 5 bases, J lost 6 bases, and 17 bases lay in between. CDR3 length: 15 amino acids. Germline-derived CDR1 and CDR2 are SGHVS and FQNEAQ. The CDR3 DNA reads TGTGCCAGCAGCCCCACGGAGCGGTACTCCAATGAGCAGTTCTTC. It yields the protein CASSPTERYSNEQFF. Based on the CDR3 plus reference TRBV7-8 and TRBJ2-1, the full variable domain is GAGVSQSPRYKVAKRGQDVALRCDPISGHVSLFWYQQALGQGPEFLTYFQNEAQLDKSGLPSDRFFAERPEGSVSTLKIQRTQQEDSAVYLCASSPTERYSNEQFFGPGTRLTVL.

The CDR3 DNA reads TGTGCCAGCAGTTTACTAGCGGCGTACGAGCAGTACTTC. Residues: CASSLLAAYEQYF. The chain links TRBV28 to TRBJ2-7; 7 bases line up with TRBD2. CDR1 and CDR2 (germline): MDHEN, SYDVKM. V trimming: 2 bases; J trimming: 4 bases; junction bases outside the gene matches: 2. The CDR3 is made up of 13 amino acids.

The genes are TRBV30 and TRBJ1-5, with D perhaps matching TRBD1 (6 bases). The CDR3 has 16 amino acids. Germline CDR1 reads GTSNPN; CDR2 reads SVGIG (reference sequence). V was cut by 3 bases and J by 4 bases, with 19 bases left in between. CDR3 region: CAWSAPRGRSNQPQHF. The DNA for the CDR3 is TGTGCCTGGAGCGCCCCCAGGGGACGGTCGAATCAGCCCCAGCATTTT.

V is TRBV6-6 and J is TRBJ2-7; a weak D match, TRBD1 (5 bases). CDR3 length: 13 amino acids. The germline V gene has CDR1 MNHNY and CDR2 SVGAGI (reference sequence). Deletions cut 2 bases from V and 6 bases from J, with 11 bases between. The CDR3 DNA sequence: TGTGCCAGCAGTTACAAGATCACAGGCGAGCAGTACTTC. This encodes CASSYKITGEQYF.

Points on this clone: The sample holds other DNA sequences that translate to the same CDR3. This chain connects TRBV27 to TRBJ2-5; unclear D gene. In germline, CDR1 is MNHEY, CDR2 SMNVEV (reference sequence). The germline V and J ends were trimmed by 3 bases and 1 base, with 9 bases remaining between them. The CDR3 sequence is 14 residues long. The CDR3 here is CASSFGSPQETQYF. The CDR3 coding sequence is TGTGCCAGCAGTTTCGGGTCCCCCCAAGAGACCCAGTACTTC.

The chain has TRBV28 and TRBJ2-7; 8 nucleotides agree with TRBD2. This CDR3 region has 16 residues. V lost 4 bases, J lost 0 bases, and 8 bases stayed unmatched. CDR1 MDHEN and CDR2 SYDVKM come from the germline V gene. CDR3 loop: CASSSTSGLSSYEQYF. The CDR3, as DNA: TGTGCCAGCAGTTCCACTAGCGGCCTGAGCTCCTACGAGCAGTACTTC.

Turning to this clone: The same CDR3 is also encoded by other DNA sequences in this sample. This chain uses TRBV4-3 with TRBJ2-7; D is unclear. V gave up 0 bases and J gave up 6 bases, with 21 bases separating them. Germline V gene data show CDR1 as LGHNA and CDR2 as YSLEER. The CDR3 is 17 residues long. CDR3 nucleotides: TGCGCCAGCAGCCAAGAGCGGCAACTAAGGCTACGTGGCGAGCAGTACTTC. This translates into CASSQERQLRLRGEQYF.

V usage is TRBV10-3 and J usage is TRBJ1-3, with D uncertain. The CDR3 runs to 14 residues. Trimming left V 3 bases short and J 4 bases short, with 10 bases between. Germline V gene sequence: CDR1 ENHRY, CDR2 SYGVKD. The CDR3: CAISDQVSGNTIYF. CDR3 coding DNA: TGTGCCATCAGTGATCAGGTCTCCGGAAACACCATATATTTT.

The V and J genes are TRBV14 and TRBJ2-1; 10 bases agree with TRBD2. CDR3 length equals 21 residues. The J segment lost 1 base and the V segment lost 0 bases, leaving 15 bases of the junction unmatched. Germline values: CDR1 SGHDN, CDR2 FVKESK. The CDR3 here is CASSQDLPTSGWGRSYNEQFF. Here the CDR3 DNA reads TGTGCCAGCAGCCAAGATTTGCCGACTAGCGGGTGGGGGAGGTCCTACAATGAGCAGTTCTTC. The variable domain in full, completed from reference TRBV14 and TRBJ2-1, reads EAGVTQFPSHSVIEKGQTVTLRCDPISGHDNLYWYRRVMGKEIKFLLHFVKESKQDESGMPNNRFLAERTGGTYSTLKVQPAELEDSGVYFCASSQDLPTSGWGRSYNEQFFGPGTRLTVL.

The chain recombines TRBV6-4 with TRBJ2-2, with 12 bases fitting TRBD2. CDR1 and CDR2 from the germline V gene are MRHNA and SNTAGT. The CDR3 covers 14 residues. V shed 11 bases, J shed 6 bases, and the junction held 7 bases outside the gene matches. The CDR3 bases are TGTGCCGGCGGACTAGCGGGATTAGCCGGGGAGCTGTTTTTT. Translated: CAGGLAGLAGELFF.

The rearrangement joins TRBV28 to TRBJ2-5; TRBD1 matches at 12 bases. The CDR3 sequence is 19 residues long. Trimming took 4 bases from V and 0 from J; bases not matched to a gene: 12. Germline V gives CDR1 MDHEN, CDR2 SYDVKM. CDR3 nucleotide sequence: TGTGCCAGCAGTTCCCCCGGGACAGGGGGCGGGGGCAACCAAGAGACCCAGTACTTC. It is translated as CASSSPGTGGGGNQETQYF. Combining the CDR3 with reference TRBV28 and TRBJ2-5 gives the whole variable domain DVKVTQSSRYLVKRTGEKVFLECVQDMDHENMFWYRQDPGLGLRLIYFSYDVKMKEKGDIPEGYSVSREKKERFSLILESASTNQTSMYLCASSSPGTGGGGNQETQYFGPGTRLLVL.

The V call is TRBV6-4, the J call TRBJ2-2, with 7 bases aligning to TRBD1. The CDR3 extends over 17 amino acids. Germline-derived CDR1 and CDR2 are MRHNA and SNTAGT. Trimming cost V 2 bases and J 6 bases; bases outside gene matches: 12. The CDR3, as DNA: TGTGCCAGCAGTGACCTAGGGACAGCCTCTTTCCCCGGGGAGCTGTTTTTT. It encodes CASSDLGTASFPGELFF.

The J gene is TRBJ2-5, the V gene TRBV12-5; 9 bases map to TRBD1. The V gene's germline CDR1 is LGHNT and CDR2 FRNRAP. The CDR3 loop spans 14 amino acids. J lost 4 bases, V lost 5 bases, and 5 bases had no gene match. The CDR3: CASGPRQGGETQYF. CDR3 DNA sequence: TGTGCTAGTGGTCCACGACAGGGGGGAGAGACCCAGTACTTC. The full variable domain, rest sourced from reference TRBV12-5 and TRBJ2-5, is DARVTQTPRHKVTEMGQEVTMRCQPILGHNTVFWYRQTMMQGLELLAYFRNRAPLDDSGMPKDRFSAEMPDATLATLKIQPSEPRDSAVYFCASGPRQGGETQYFGPGTRLLVL.

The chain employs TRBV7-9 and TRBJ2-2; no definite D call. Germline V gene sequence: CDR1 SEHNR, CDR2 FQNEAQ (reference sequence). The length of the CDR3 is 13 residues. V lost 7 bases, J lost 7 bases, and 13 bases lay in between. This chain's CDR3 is CASTQKAGGELFF. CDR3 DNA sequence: TGTGCCAGCACCCAGAAAGCAGGCGGGGAGCTGTTTTTT.

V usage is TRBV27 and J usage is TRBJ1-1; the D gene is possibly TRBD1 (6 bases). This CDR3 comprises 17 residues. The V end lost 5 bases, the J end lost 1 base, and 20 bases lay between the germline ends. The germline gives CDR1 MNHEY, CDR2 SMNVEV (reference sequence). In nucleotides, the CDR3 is TGTGCCAGCAGTCCCGCCCAAGGGGGAGGGTGGAACACTGAAGCTTTCTTT. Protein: CASSPAQGGGWNTEAFF.

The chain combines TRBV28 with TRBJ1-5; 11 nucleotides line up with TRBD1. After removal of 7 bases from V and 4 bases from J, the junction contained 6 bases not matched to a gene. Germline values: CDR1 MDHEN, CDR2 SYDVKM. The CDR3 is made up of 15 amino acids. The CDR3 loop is CASTFWDRGNQPQHF. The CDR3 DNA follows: TGTGCCAGCACCTTCTGGGACAGGGGGAATCAGCCCCAGCATTTT.